The T cell receptor (beta chain) under discussion was sequenced for a study of cytomegalovirus exposure and HLA in healthy donors. For the study at large: Researchers previously reported finding roughly 120 million unique TCR beta sequences from about 170 million T cells.

J lost 4 bases, V lost 4 bases, and 7 bases had no gene match. From germline, CDR1 is SGHAT and CDR2 FQDESV (reference sequence). CDR3 length equals 15 residues. The PCR made use of 60 Vbeta and 13 Jbeta primers. Libraries were prepared by immunoSEQ multiplex PCR; TCRdb keeps only in-frame clonotypes and omits some of them. The data show 180,000 or so clones, with approximately 79% seen just once and under 8% held by the top ten. Specimen: PBMCs. The rearrangement uses TRBV11-1 and TRBJ2-5; 9 bases match TRBD1. This clonotype originated in a man between 35 and 55 years old in good health and CMV-seropositive. The CDR3 region has the DNA TGTGCCAGCAGCTCCGGGACAGGGAGAGGAGAGACCCAGTACTTC. This gives the protein CASSSGTGRGETQYF.